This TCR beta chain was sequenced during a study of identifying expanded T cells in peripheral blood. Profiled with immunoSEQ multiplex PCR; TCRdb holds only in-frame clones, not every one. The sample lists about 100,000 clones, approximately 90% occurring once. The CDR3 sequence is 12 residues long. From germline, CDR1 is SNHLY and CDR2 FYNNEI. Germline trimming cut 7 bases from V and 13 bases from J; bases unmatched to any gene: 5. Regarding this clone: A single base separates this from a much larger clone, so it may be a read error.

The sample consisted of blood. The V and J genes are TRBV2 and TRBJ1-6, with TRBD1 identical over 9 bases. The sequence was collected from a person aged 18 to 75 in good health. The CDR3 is CASKGTGTPLHF. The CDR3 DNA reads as TGTGCCAGCAAGGGGACAGGGACTCCCCTCCACTTT.